These 15 T cell receptor beta chains came from one sample sequenced in a study of cytomegalovirus exposure and HLA in healthy donors. The primer mix had 60 Vbeta and 13 Jbeta primers. TCRdb's copy holds only in-frame clones and misses some; the assay was immunoSEQ multiplex PCR. The sample yields about 120,000 clones, about 80% seen once. Sequenced material: PBMCs. These receptors were taken from a man aged 50 to 59 in good health and CMV-seropositive.

Only a few counts were recorded for this clone. The chain carries TRBV10-1 and TRBJ2-5; D is unresolved. The J call could be wrong; TRBJ2-7 is a better fit for the DNA end. Germline CDR1 WNHNN, CDR2 SYGVQD (reference sequence). This CDR3 region has 13 residues. CDR3 DNA: TGCGCCAGCAGTGAGCACCCCTTGGGCGAGCAGTACTTC. Protein sequence: CASSEHPLGEQYF.

This chain uses TRBV4-2 with TRBJ1-5; tentative D call: TRBD1 (5 bases). The CDR3 totals 14 residues. CDR1 and CDR2 from the germline V gene are LGHNA and YNFKEQ. With 1 base removed from V and 6 bases from J, the gap between germline ends came to 10 bases. CDR3: CASSQGAGFQPQHF. The CDR3, as DNA: TGTGCCAGCAGCCAAGGGGCAGGGTTTCAGCCCCAGCATTTT.

The chain uses TRBV30 and TRBJ2-6, with 10 bases that match TRBD1. This CDR3 is built from 17 residues. Germline lookup yields CDR1 GTSNPN and CDR2 SVGIG (reference sequence). Losses at the gene ends were 0 bases for V and 1 base for J; bases not matched to a gene: 3. This chain's CDR3 is CAWSVDRGRSGANVLTF. In DNA form, the CDR3 reads TGTGCCTGGAGTGTAGACAGGGGGCGGTCTGGGGCCAACGTCCTGACTTTC. Filled out from reference TRBV30 and TRBJ2-6, the complete variable domain reads SQTIHQWPATLVQPVGSPLSLECTVEGTSNPNLYWYRQAAGRGLQLLFYSVGIGQISSEVPQNLSASRPQDRQFILSSKKLLLSDSGFYLCAWSVDRGRSGANVLTFGAGSRLTVL.

The rearrangement joins TRBV6-6 to TRBJ1-1, with D unclear. This CDR3 region has 13 residues. V was pared by 7 bases and J by 0 bases, with 9 bases between. Germline V CDR1 and CDR2: MNHNY, SVGAGI (reference sequence). The CDR3 DNA is TGTGCCAGCATCGAACAGTTGAACACTGAAGCTTTCTTT. Translated: CASIEQLNTEAFF.

V is TRBV6-1 and J is TRBJ1-2, with D uncertain. V lost 7 bases and J lost 2, with 14 bases in between. The CDR3 sequence is 14 residues long. Germline V CDR1 and CDR2: MNHNS, SASEGT. The CDR3 here is CASTLSTSNYGYTF. In nucleotides, the CDR3 is TGTGCCAGCACCCTATCAACTTCCAACTATGGCTACACCTTC.

A few counts support this clone. The V and J genes are TRBV7-6 and TRBJ1-4; possible D gene TRBD1, 6 bases. V lost 0 bases and J lost 8, with 13 bases in between. Per the germline V gene, CDR1 is SGHVS and CDR2 is FNYEAQ. This CDR3 contains 15 residues. The chain's CDR3 is CASSLARGDGEKLFF. The CDR3 DNA reads as TGTGCCAGCAGCTTAGCCAGGGGAGACGGAGAAAAACTGTTTTTT.

This clone came up once. This chain links TRBV7-6 with TRBJ1-1; TRBD1 might be the D (6 bases). CDR1 is SGHVS and CDR2 is FNYEAQ in the germline V gene. The CDR3 totals 13 residues. V was trimmed by 6 bases and J by 8 bases, leaving 16 bases between them. The CDR3 is CASSTGNIGEAFF. The CDR3 DNA sequence: TGTGCCAGCAGTACAGGGAATATTGGCGAAGCTTTCTTT. Together with reference TRBV7-6 and TRBJ1-1, the CDR3 gives the full variable domain: GAGVSQSPRYKVTKRGQDVALRCDPISGHVSLYWYRQALGQGPEFLTYFNYEAQQDKSGLPNDRFSAERPEGSISTLTIQRTEQRDSAMYRCASSTGNIGEAFFGQGTRLTVV.

J is TRBJ2-7 and V is TRBV10-3, with 11 bases lining up with TRBD2. V gave up 0 bases and J gave up 0 bases; unmatched junction bases: 4. The V gene's germline CDR1 is ENHRY and CDR2 SYGVKD. This CDR3 region has 17 residues. The CDR3 DNA reads as TGTGCCATCAGTGAGTCGAGACTAGCGGGGCGCTCCTACGAGCAGTACTTC. Translated, it gives CAISESRLAGRSYEQYF.

This chain uses TRBV7-9 with TRBJ2-2; TRBD1 might be the D (6 bases). CDR3 length: 15 residues. Germline CDR1 is SEHNR and CDR2 is FQNEAQ (reference sequence). Trimming removed 5 bases from V and 3 bases from J, with 13 bases in between. As DNA, the CDR3 is TGTGCCAGCAGCATGCAAAGACAGGACACCGGGGAGCTGTTTTTT. Translated, it gives CASSMQRQDTGELFF.

In this sample, this clone turned up a few times. The V and J genes are TRBV30 and TRBJ2-1; TRBD2 matches 11 bases. CDR1 is GTSNPN and CDR2 is SVGIG in the germline V gene (reference sequence). The CDR3 loop spans 15 amino acids. V shed 5 bases, J shed 5 bases, and the junction held 8 bases outside the gene matches. CDR3 sequence (DNA): TGTGCCTGGGGAAATAAGGGACTAGCGGACAATGAGCAGTTCTTC. This translates into CAWGNKGLADNEQFF.

J is TRBJ1-1 and V is TRBV5-4; TRBD1 matches 7 bases. CDR1 is SGHNT, CDR2 YYREEE, per germline (reference sequence). The trim removed 7 bases at V and 1 base at J, leaving 4 bases unmatched. The CDR3 runs 13 residues. CDR3 nucleotides: TGTGCCAGCGAAAGACAGGGGAACACTGAAGCTTTCTTT. This sequence encodes CASERQGNTEAFF.

The V call is TRBV7-9, the J call TRBJ1-2; perhaps TRBD1 as D (5 bases). This CDR3 has 16 amino acids. CDR1 is SEHNR, CDR2 FQNEAQ, per germline (reference sequence). Trimming removed 4 bases from V and 3 bases from J, with 18 bases in between. This CDR3 is CASSSLTSDSYYGYTF. The CDR3, as DNA: TGTGCCAGCAGCTCCCTGACCTCTGACAGCTACTATGGCTACACCTTC.

This rearrangement joins TRBV5-1 to TRBJ1-1; 7 bases match TRBD1. V dropped 0 bases and J dropped 2; count of bases not matched to a gene: 7. Germline-derived CDR1 and CDR2 are SGHRS and YFSETQ. The CDR3 is 16 amino acids. In nucleotides, the CDR3 is TGCGCCAGCAGCTTGGAGGGACAGACTATCAACACTGAAGCTTTCTTT. As protein: CASSLEGQTINTEAFF.

The J gene is TRBJ1-1, the V gene TRBV18, with TRBD1 as a possible D gene (6 bases). The CDR3 runs 16 residues. Looked up from germline, CDR1 is KGHSH and CDR2 is LQKENI. V lost 3 bases and J lost 1, with 15 bases in between. CDR3 in amino acids: CASSPLAGQKNTEAFF. The CDR3 DNA follows: TGTGCCAGCTCACCTCTTGCCGGACAGAAGAACACTGAAGCTTTCTTT.

The gene calls are TRBV29-1 and TRBJ2-1; the match to TRBD1 covers 7 bases. Trimming took 7 bases from V and 0 from J; bases not matched to a gene: 3. This CDR3 region has 13 residues. Germline assignment: CDR1 SQVTM and CDR2 ANQGSEA. The CDR3 nucleotides are TGCAGCGCGGACAGGAGCTCCTACAATGAGCAGTTCTTC. Amino acid sequence: CSADRSSYNEQFF.